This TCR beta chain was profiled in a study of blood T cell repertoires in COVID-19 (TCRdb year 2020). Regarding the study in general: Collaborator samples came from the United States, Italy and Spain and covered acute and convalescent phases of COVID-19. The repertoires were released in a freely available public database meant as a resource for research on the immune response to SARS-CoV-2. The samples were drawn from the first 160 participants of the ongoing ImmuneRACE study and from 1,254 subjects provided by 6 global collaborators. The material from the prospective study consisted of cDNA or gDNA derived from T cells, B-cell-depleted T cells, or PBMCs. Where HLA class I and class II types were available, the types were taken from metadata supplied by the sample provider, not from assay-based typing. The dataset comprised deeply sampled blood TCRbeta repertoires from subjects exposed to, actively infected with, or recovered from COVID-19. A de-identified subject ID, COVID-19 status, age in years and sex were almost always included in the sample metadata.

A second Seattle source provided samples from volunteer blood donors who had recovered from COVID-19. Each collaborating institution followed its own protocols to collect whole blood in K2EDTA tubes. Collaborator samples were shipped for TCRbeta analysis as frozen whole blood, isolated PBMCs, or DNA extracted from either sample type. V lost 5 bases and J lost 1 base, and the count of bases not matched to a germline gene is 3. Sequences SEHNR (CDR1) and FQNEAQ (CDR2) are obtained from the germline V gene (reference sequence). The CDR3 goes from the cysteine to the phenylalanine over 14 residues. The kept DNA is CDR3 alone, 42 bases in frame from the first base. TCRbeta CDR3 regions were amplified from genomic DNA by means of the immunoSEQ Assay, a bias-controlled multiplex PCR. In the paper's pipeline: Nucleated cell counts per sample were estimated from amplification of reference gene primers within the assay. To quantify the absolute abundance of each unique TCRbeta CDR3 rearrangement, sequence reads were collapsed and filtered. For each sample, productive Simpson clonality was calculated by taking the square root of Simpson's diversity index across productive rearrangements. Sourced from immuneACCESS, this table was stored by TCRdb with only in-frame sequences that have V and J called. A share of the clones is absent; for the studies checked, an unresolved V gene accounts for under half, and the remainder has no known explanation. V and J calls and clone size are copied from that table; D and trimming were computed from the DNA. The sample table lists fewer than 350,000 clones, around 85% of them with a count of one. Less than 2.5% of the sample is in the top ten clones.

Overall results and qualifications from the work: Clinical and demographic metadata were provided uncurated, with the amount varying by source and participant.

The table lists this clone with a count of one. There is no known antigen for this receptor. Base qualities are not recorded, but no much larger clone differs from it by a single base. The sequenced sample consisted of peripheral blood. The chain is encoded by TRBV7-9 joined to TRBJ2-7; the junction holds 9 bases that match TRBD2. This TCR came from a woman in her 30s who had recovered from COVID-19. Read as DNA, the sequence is TGTGCCAGCAGCAACCTAGCGGGGTCCTACGAGCAGTACTTC. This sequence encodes CASSNLAGSYEQYF.